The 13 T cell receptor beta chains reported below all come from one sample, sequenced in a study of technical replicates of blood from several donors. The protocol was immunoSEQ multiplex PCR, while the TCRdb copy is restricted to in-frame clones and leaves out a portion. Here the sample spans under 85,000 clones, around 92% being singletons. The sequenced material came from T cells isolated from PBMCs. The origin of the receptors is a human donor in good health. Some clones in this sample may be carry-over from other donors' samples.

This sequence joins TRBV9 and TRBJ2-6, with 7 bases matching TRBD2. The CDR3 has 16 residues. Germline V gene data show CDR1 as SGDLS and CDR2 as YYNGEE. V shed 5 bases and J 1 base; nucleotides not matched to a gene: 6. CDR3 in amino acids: CASSGRVISGANVLTF. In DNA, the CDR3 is TGTGCCAGCAGTGGGAGGGTCATATCTGGGGCCAACGTCCTGACTTTC.

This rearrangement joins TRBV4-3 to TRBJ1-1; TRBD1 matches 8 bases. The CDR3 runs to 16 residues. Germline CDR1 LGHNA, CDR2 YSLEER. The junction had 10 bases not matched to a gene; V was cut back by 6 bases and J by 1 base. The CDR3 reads CASRFGTGSPNTEAFF. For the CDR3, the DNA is TGCGCCAGCAGATTCGGGACAGGTAGTCCGAACACTGAAGCTTTCTTT.

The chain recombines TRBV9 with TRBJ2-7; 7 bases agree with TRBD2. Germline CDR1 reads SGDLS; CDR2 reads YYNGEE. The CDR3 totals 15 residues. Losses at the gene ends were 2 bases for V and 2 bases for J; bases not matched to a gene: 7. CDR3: CASSVGGGLPYEQYF. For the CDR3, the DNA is TGTGCCAGCAGCGTCGGCGGGGGTCTGCCCTACGAGCAGTACTTC. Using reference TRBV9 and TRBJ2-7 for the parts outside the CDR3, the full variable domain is DSGVTQTPKHLITATGQRVTLRCSPRSGDLSVYWYQQSLDQGLQFLIQYYNGEERAKGNILERFSAQQFPDLHSELNLSSLELGDSALYFCASSVGGGLPYEQYFGPGTRLTVT.

CDR3 sequence: CASSQDRDSEETQYF. CDR3 in DNA: TGCGCCAGCAGCCAAGATAGAGACAGCGAAGAGACCCAGTACTTC. The chain carries TRBV4-1 and TRBJ2-5, with D possibly matching TRBD1 (5 bases). Trimming shortened V by 0 bases and J by 3 bases, and 11 bases separated the two germline ends. Germline-derived CDR1 and CDR2 are MGHRA and YSYEKL. The CDR3 is 15 amino acids.

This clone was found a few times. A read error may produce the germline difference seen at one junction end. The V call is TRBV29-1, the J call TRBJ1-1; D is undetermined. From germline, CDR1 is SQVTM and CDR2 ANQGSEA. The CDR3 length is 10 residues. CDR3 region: CSVEDYTVTF. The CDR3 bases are TGCAGCGTTGAAGATTATACGGTTACTTTT.

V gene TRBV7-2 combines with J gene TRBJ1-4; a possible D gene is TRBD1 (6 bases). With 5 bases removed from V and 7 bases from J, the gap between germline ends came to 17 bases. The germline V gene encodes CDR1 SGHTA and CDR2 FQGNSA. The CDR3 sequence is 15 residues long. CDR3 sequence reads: CASSPLQGSREKLFF. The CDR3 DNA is TGTGCCAGCAGCCCCTTACAGGGAAGTCGTGAAAAACTGTTTTTT. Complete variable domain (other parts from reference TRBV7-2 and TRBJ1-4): GAGVSQSPSNKVTEKGKDVELRCDPISGHTALYWYRQSLGQGLEFLIYFQGNSAPDKSGLPSDRFSAERTGGSVSTLTIQRTQQEDSAVYLCASSPLQGSREKLFFGSGTQLSVL.

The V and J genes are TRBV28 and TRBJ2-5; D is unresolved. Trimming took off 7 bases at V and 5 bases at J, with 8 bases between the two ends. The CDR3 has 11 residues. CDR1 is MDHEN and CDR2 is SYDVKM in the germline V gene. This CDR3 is CASTVSETQYF. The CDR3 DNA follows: TGTGCCAGCACCGTATCGGAGACCCAGTACTTC.

In DNA, the CDR3 is TGTGCCTGGAGTGTACGAGGATCCGGGACAGGGTGGGGGAACACTGAAGCTTTCTTT. Protein product: CAWSVRGSGTGWGNTEAFF. The V call is TRBV30, the J call TRBJ1-1, with 9 bases identical to TRBD1. The CDR3 is 19 amino acids. Germline-derived CDR1 and CDR2 are GTSNPN and SVGIG (reference sequence). V gave up 0 bases and J gave up 1 base; unmatched junction bases: 15. The whole variable domain, filled in from reference TRBV30 and TRBJ1-1, reads SQTIHQWPATLVQPVGSPLSLECTVEGTSNPNLYWYRQAAGRGLQLLFYSVGIGQISSEVPQNLSASRPQDRQFILSSKKLLLSDSGFYLCAWSVRGSGTGWGNTEAFFGQGTRLTVV.

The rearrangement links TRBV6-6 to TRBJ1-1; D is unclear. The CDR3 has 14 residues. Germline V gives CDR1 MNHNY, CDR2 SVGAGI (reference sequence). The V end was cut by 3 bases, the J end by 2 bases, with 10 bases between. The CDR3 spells CASSYLSGNTEAFF. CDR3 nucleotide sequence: TGTGCCAGCAGTTATCTTTCAGGTAACACTGAAGCTTTCTTT.

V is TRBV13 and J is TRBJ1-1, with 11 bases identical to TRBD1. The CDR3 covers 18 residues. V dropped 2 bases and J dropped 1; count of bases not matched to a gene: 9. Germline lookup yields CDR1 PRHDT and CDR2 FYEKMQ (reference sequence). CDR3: CASSLSWDRGESNTEAFF. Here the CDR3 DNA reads TGTGCCAGCAGCTTAAGTTGGGACAGGGGGGAATCGAACACTGAAGCTTTCTTT.

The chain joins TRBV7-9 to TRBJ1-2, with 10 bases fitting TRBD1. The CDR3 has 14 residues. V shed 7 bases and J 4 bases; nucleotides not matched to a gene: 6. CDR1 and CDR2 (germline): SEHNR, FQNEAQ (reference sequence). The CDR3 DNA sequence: TGTGCCAGCACCGAACGGGACAGGGGCTATGGCTACACCTTC. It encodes CASTERDRGYGYTF.

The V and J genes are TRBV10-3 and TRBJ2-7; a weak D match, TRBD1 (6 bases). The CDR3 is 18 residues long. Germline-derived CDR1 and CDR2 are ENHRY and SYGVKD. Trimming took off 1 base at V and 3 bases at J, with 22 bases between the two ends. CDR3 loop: CAISELNVLDSFLYEQYF. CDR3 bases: TGTGCCATCAGTGAGTTAAACGTTCTGGACAGCTTCCTCTACGAGCAGTACTTC.

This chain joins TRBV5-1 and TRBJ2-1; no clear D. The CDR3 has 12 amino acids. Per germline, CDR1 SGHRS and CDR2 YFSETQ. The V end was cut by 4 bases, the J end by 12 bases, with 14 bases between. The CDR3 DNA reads TGCGCCAGCAGCGAGGCTAACGGCCGGCAGTTCTTC. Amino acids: CASSEANGRQFF.